This T cell receptor (beta chain) was captured in a study of cytotoxic CD8 clonotypes in ibrutinib-treated CLL. Produced via immunoSEQ multiplex PCR; TCRdb's table is partial and in-frame only. The sample holds some 200,000 clones; approximately 70% are singletons and the top ten take more than 4.5%. On this clone: The antigen remains undetermined.

Germline trimming cut 6 bases from V and 3 bases from J; bases unmatched to any gene: 9. Germline CDR1 reads MNHEY; CDR2 reads SVGAGI. The CDR3 consists of 15 residues. Study findings and constraints: An increase in clonality occurred at ibrutinib response, followed by a return toward baseline at progression.

The sample consisted of PBMCs, taken after 12 months of ibrutinib treatment. The TCR comes from a human donor with chronic lymphocytic leukemia. The chain recombines TRBV6-5 with TRBJ2-7, with 9 nucleotides matching TRBD2. The CDR3: CASRSAGGIGYEQYF. CDR3 DNA sequence: TGTGCCAGCAGGTCGGCGGGAGGGATTGGCTACGAGCAGTACTTC.